This TCR beta chain was identified during a study of blood T cell repertoires in COVID-19. Study-wide context: Material from acute and convalescent COVID-19 was sourced from the United States, Italy and Spain. From T cells, B-cell-depleted T cells, or PBMCs came the material, which was cDNA or gDNA.

Germline lookup yields CDR1 SGHRS and CDR2 YFSETQ. The length of the CDR3 is 16 residues. Trimming at V came to 3 bases and at J to 0 bases, leaving 6 bases not matched to a gene. In the study's own analysis: Amplified reference gene primers provided the basis for estimating nucleated cell counts. Clones were sequenced by immunoSEQ multiplex PCR, and TCRdb holds only the in-frame ones, with some missing. V and J calls and clone size are copied from that table; D and trimming were computed from the DNA. Altogether about 240,000 clones are present, about 82% being singletons, with the ten largest covering 12%.

This TCR was recovered from a man older than 75 with acute or convalescent COVID-19. V is TRBV5-1 and J is TRBJ2-1, with 7 bases fitting TRBD1. Material: peripheral blood. The CDR3 DNA reads TGCGCCAGCAGCTCGTTACAGGGGAGCTCCTACAATGAGCAGTTCTTC. Its translation is CASSSLQGSSYNEQFF.